These 14 T cell receptor beta chains originate from one sample sequenced in a study of T cells in localized non-small cell lung cancer. Profiling relied on immunoSEQ multiplex PCR, and the TCRdb table lists in-frame clones only, not all of them. The sample contains roughly 20,000 clones, less than 90% of which appear only once. The sample in question was peripheral blood, obtained before any cancer treatment. Every receptor here comes from a male donor older than 55 with stage I lung adenocarcinoma.

The V and J genes are TRBV27 and TRBJ2-1; D might be TRBD1 or TRBD2, each matching 6 bases. Trimming cost V 0 bases and J 6 bases, with 12 bases left between them. This CDR3 has 15 residues. Germline V CDR1 and CDR2: MNHEY, SMNVEV (reference sequence). CDR3 sequence (DNA): TGTGCCAGCAGTTTATCGGGGGGCCAAAGCAATGAGCAGTTCTTC. This codes for CASSLSGGQSNEQFF.

The rearrangement uses TRBV7-3 and TRBJ2-2, with 7 bases identical to TRBD1. V lost 3 bases and J lost 0; bases outside the gene matches: 4. CDR1 is SGHTA and CDR2 is FQGTGA in the germline V gene. CDR3 length: 16 residues. The DNA of the CDR3 is TGTGCCAGCAGCTTGAAAGGGGGCGCGAACACCGGGGAGCTGTTTTTT. This sequence encodes CASSLKGGANTGELFF.

CDR3 sequence (DNA): TGTGCCAGCAGCGTAGGGGGGGCTGGCGGCTACACCTTC. Amino acids: CASSVGGAGGYTF. This chain links TRBV9 with TRBJ1-2, with D perhaps TRBD1 (6 bases). Looked up from germline, CDR1 is SGDLS and CDR2 is YYNGEE. Trimming shortened V by 0 bases and J by 8 bases, and 11 bases separated the two germline ends. The CDR3 is 13 residues long.

V gene TRBV29-1 combines with J gene TRBJ1-4; TRBD1 might be the D (6 bases). The germline CDR1 and CDR2 sequences are SQVTM and ANQGSEA. Trimming removed 6 bases at V and 0 bases at J, with 11 bases between. The CDR3 sequence is 14 residues long. The CDR3 sequence: CSVRTDSTNEKLFF. DNA for the CDR3: TGCAGCGTGAGGACAGATTCAACTAATGAAAAACTGTTTTTT.

This chain connects TRBV27 to TRBJ2-7; no definite D call. CDR1 is MNHEY, CDR2 SMNVEV, per germline (reference sequence). The V end lost 2 bases, the J end lost 1 base, and 6 bases lay between the germline ends. The CDR3 sequence is 13 residues long. CDR3: CASSLRESYEQYF. The CDR3 DNA sequence: TGTGCCAGCAGTTTAAGGGAATCCTACGAGCAGTACTTC.

V usage is TRBV10-3 and J usage is TRBJ2-5; D may match TRBD1 or TRBD2 (6 bases each). V lost 6 bases and J lost 4, with 18 bases in between. Germline lookup yields CDR1 ENHRY and CDR2 SYGVKD. The CDR3 has 15 amino acids. CDR3 bases: TGTGCCATCAGCCCTATCAGCAGGGGAGGAGAGACCCAGTACTTC. It is translated as CAISPISRGGETQYF.

The rearrangement links TRBV12-5 to TRBJ2-5; 8 positions match TRBD1. Unmatched junction bases numbered 7, after V lost 7 bases and J lost 3 bases. From germline, CDR1 is LGHNT and CDR2 FRNRAP. The CDR3 consists of 14 residues. The DNA of the CDR3 is TGTGCTAGTGTCCCCCCGACAGGGGAAGAGACCCAGTACTTC. Amino acids: CASVPPTGEETQYF.

J is TRBJ2-7 and V is TRBV20-1; 8 bases fit TRBD2. Looked up from germline, CDR1 is DFQATT and CDR2 is SNEGSKA (reference sequence). With V trimmed by 6 bases and J by 6 bases, 4 bases remained unmatched. CDR3 size: 11 residues. The CDR3, as DNA: TGCAGTGCCACGGGGGGGGTCGAGCAGTACTTC. Translation: CSATGGVEQYF.

The genes are TRBV30 and TRBJ1-1; unclear D gene. This CDR3 has 15 residues. From germline, CDR1 is GTSNPN and CDR2 SVGIG (reference sequence). Deletions cut 3 bases from V and 0 bases from J, with 14 bases between. The CDR3 loop reads CAWRAPYGMNTEAFF. CDR3 DNA: TGTGCCTGGAGAGCCCCGTATGGGATGAACACTGAAGCTTTCTTT.

The CDR3 region has the DNA TGCGCCAGCAGCCAAGAGTTTAAGAACACTGAAGCTTTCTTT. Protein: CASSQEFKNTEAFF. The chain couples TRBV4-3 to TRBJ1-1; D remains unclear. CDR1 is LGHNA, CDR2 YSLEER, per germline. V was pared by 0 bases and J by 1 base, with 6 bases between. The CDR3 runs 14 residues.

V and J are TRBV2 and TRBJ2-1; D unresolved. This CDR3 spans 11 amino acids. V was trimmed by 6 bases and J by 7 bases, leaving 7 bases between them. CDR1 is SNHLY and CDR2 is FYNNEI in the germline V gene. This chain's CDR3 is CASSYANEQFF. The CDR3 DNA reads as TGTGCCAGCAGCTATGCAAATGAGCAGTTCTTC.

V usage is TRBV5-5 and J usage is TRBJ2-1, with D hard to call. CDR1 SGHKS and CDR2 YYEKEE come from the germline V gene (reference sequence). This CDR3 contains 13 residues. V lost 1 base to trimming and J lost 5 bases, with 7 bases between them. The CDR3 DNA is TGTGCCAGCAGCTTGTACGGAGACAATGAGCAGTTCTTC. As protein: CASSLYGDNEQFF.

This clone turned up a few times. The gene calls are TRBV30 and TRBJ1-4; D not resolved. The CDR3 totals 13 residues. The germline gives CDR1 GTSNPN, CDR2 SVGIG (reference sequence). V dropped 3 bases and J dropped 6 bases, with 11 bases sitting between them. The CDR3 coding sequence is TGTGCCTGGAGGCTTCCTGGGGATGAAAAACTGTTTTTT. Its translation is CAWRLPGDEKLFF.

This rearrangement joins TRBV28 to TRBJ2-7; D is unclear. This CDR3 is built from 13 residues. Trimming pared 5 bases from V and 3 bases from J, leaving 11 bases between. CDR1 is MDHEN and CDR2 is SYDVKM in the germline V gene. The CDR3 loop reads CASSPTDVYEQYF. The CDR3 nucleotides read TGTGCCAGCAGTCCAACGGACGTCTACGAGCAGTACTTC.